This TCR beta chain was sequenced in a study of technical replicates of blood from several donors. From germline, CDR1 is SGHTA and CDR2 FQGNSA. V lost 3 bases and J lost 4; bases outside the gene matches: 10. This CDR3 has 17 amino acids. TCRdb keeps only in-frame clones here, not all; method: immunoSEQ multiplex PCR. Of tens of thousands of clones listed, roughly 88% are singletons. The V and J genes are TRBV7-2 and TRBJ2-3; TRBD2 matches at 10 bases. This TCR derives from a human donor in good health. Some clones in this sample may be carry-over from other donors' samples. Input material: PBMCs. The CDR3: CASSFFGSGRLADTQYF. Here the CDR3 DNA reads TGTGCCAGCAGCTTTTTCGGTAGCGGGAGGCTTGCAGATACGCAGTATTTT.